The TCR beta chain described here comes from a study of PD-1 blockade in classical Hodgkin lymphoma. Time point described: cycle 4 day 1 (C4D1), after around six weeks of nivolumab. Exposure to brentuximab vedotin varied, and each patient had relapsed following autologous stem cell transplantation. Negative magnetic selection isolated CD4+ T cells from thawed PBMCs. Study results and caveats: In newly diagnosed patients, baseline TCR diversity was reportedly below that of healthy donors. Baseline diversity in complete responders resembled that of newly diagnosed patients.

About this clone itself: What it recognizes is unknown.

Germline loops: CDR1 SGHRS, CDR2 YFSETQ. This CDR3 region has 13 residues. Trimming cost V 0 bases and J 4 bases, with 5 bases left between them. Data came from immunoSEQ multiplex PCR; TCRdb stores just in-frame clones and leaves some out. The sample includes about 18,000 clones, less than 90% of them seen just once. This material consisted of CD4+ T cells from blood, taken before the fourth cycle of nivolumab. The clonotype originates from a human donor with classical Hodgkin lymphoma. The rearrangement uses TRBV5-1 and TRBJ2-1; the D is unclear. CDR3 in amino acids: CASSLGVYNEQFF. The CDR3 DNA sequence: TGCGCCAGCAGCTTGGGTGTGTACAATGAGCAGTTCTTC.